Below are 22 T cell receptor beta chains sequenced from a single sample in a study of T cells in Graves' hyperthyroidism and ophthalmopathy. RNA transcripts were the template for amplifying TCR beta CDR3 regions. Carried out on the TCR CDR3, a first-round RT-PCR used the HTBI primer set. TCRdb ran MiXCR on the multiplex PCR reads and lists one entry per CDR3 protein. The data hold around 350,000 distinct CDR3 sequences, with approximately 13% observed a single time. Sequencing was performed on blood. The receptors shown here come from a young woman with Graves' hyperthyroidism.

This clonotype was counted ten times or more. The chain carries TRBV14 and TRBJ2-5, with a weak D call TRBD1 (5 bases). This CDR3 region has 13 residues. Trimming cost V 4 bases and J 7 bases, with 13 bases left between them. Germline CDR1 is SGHDN and CDR2 is FVKESK. In DNA, the CDR3 is TGTGCCAGCAGCCCGGACACCAAAGGGACCCAGTACTTC. As protein: CASSPDTKGTQYF. Combining the CDR3 with reference TRBV14 and TRBJ2-5 gives the whole variable domain EAGVTQFPSHSVIEKGQTVTLRCDPISGHDNLYWYRRVMGKEIKFLLHFVKESKQDESGMPNNRFLAERTGGTYSTLKVQPAELEDSGVYFCASSPDTKGTQYFGPGTRLLVL.

Many counts were recorded for this clonotype. V usage is TRBV19 and J usage is TRBJ2-1; possible D gene TRBD1, 5 bases. The CDR3 runs 17 residues. Trimming shortened V by 5 bases and J by 3 bases, and 20 bases separated the two germline ends. Germline V gives CDR1 LNHDA, CDR2 SQIVND (reference sequence). CDR3 sequence (DNA): TGTGCCAGTAGTCTCCAATACATGGGGCAACTCTACAATGAGCAGTTCTTC. Amino acid sequence: CASSLQYMGQLYNEQFF.

This rearrangement joins TRBV11-2 to TRBJ1-1, with 10 bases that match TRBD1. Trimming at V came to 2 bases and at J to 1 base, leaving 7 bases not matched to a gene. Germline-derived CDR1 and CDR2 are SGHAT and FQNNGV. The CDR3 sequence is 17 residues long. In nucleotides, the CDR3 is TGTGCCAGCAGCTTATTGGGGACAGGGGTGAAGAACACTGAAGCTTTCTTT. Its protein is CASSLLGTGVKNTEAFF.

The CDR3 DNA reads TGTGCCAGTAATTCAAGGAGCTCCTACAATGAGCAGTTCTTC. This encodes CASNSRSSYNEQFF. The chain uses TRBV19 and TRBJ2-1, with unresolved D. This CDR3 is built from 14 residues. Germline CDR1 reads LNHDA; CDR2 reads SQIVND (reference sequence). Trimming removed 7 bases from V and 0 bases from J, with 10 bases in between.

This clonotype has a count of ten or more. The rearrangement joins TRBV20-1 to TRBJ1-4; no reliable D call. Germline assignment: CDR1 DFQATT and CDR2 SNEGSKA (reference sequence). Deletions cut 3 bases from V and 8 bases from J, with 4 bases between. The CDR3 has 10 residues. The CDR3 spells CSASLEKLFF. DNA for the CDR3: TGCAGTGCTAGTTTGGAAAAACTGTTTTTT.

This clonotype was detected ten times or more. The chain links TRBV10-3 to TRBJ2-7, with 9 bases aligning to TRBD1. Per germline, CDR1 ENHRY and CDR2 SYGVKD. The V and J ends lost 7 bases and 1 base, in that order; junction bases with no gene match: 5. The CDR3 is made up of 14 amino acids. The CDR3 DNA is TGTGCCATCACGGCCGGGACAGGGTCCTACGAGCAGTACTTC. Translated, it gives CAITAGTGSYEQYF.

About this clonotype: This sequence may be a read error, since a much larger clone differs from it by one base. The CDR3 end shows no conserved phenylalanine or tryptophan, and so a read error is likely. As DNA, the CDR3 is TGTGCTAGTGAGGTTAGCGGGAGTGTCGATGAGCAGTTCTCC. It yields the protein CASEVSGSVDEQFS. The J gene is TRBJ2-1, the V gene TRBV12-5, with 9 bases fitting TRBD2. The junction had 9 bases not matched to a gene; V was cut back by 7 bases and J by 8 bases. The CDR3 has 14 amino acids. Germline CDR1 LGHNT, CDR2 FRNRAP.

There are many counts of this clonotype. The chain combines TRBV28 with TRBJ1-1, with 7 bases that match TRBD1. V trimming: 2 bases; J trimming: 3 bases; junction bases outside the gene matches: 3. In germline, CDR1 is MDHEN, CDR2 SYDVKM. This CDR3 is built from 14 residues. Here the CDR3 reads CASSLGTEDTEAFF. CDR3 nucleotides: TGTGCCAGCAGTTTAGGGACAGAGGACACTGAAGCTTTCTTT.

This chain connects TRBV14 to TRBJ2-5, with 9 nucleotides matching TRBD2. Per the germline V gene, CDR1 is SGHDN and CDR2 is FVKESK. This CDR3 spans 18 amino acids. Trimming at V came to 7 bases and at J to 1 base, leaving 16 bases not matched to a gene. CDR3 region: CASTTRGATAGGQETQYF. CDR3 nucleotide sequence: TGTGCCAGCACTACAAGAGGAGCGACAGCGGGAGGCCAAGAGACCCAGTACTTC.

This clonotype was detected many times. The rearrangement joins TRBV20-1 to TRBJ1-2, with TRBD1 as a possible D gene (5 bases). The V gene's germline CDR1 is DFQATT and CDR2 SNEGSKA (reference sequence). The CDR3 has 13 residues. Between the trimmed V and J ends, which lost 5 bases and 2 bases, there was a span of 12 bases. The CDR3 reads CSARPTANYGYTF. CDR3 DNA: TGCAGTGCTCGACCGACAGCCAACTATGGCTACACCTTC.

This clonotype has at least ten counts. The CDR3 loop reads CASSLAPTSGRFEQFF. The CDR3 DNA follows: TGTGCCAGCAGCTTAGCGCCCACTAGCGGGAGGTTTGAGCAGTTCTTC. This sequence joins TRBV7-2 and TRBJ2-1, with TRBD2 matching 12 bases. From germline, CDR1 is SGHTA and CDR2 FQGNSA. The V gene end was trimmed by 0 bases and the J gene end by 9 bases; junction bases not matched to a gene: 6. CDR3 length: 16 residues.

This clonotype was detected many times. The chain has TRBV7-9 and TRBJ2-1; either TRBD1 or TRBD2 may fit D (5 bases each). There are 15 residues in the CDR3. V was pared by 6 bases and J by 8 bases, with 20 bases between. CDR1 SEHNR and CDR2 FQNEAQ come from the germline V gene (reference sequence). CDR3 loop: CASRSTTVAYDEQFF. The CDR3, as DNA: TGTGCCAGCAGATCGACGACAGTAGCGTACGATGAGCAGTTCTTC. The full variable domain, completed using reference TRBV7-9 and TRBJ2-1, is DTGVSQNPRHKITKRGQNVTFRCDPISEHNRLYWYRQTLGQGPEFLTYFQNEAQLEKSRLLSDRFSAERPKGSFSTLEIQRTEQGDSAMYLCASRSTTVAYDEQFFGPGTRLTVL.

This chain uses TRBV10-1 with TRBJ2-3; 9 bases match TRBD1. CDR1 and CDR2 (germline): WNHNN, SYGVQD (reference sequence). The ends lost 6 bases at V and 6 bases at J; junction bases unmatched: 10. The CDR3 contains 15 residues. The CDR3 DNA reads TGCGCCAGCAGCCGATCCGGGACAGGGACGGATACGCAGTATTTT. Amino acid sequence: CASSRSGTGTDTQYF.

This clonotype was observed once. V gene TRBV19 combines with J gene TRBJ2-7, with a possible D match to TRBD1 (5 bases). Germline CDR1 is LNHDA and CDR2 is SQIVND (reference sequence). V was cut by 4 bases and J by 0 bases, with 13 bases left in between. The CDR3 contains 15 residues. The CDR3 sequence: CASSTPSTGSYEQYF. CDR3 coding DNA: TGTGCCAGTAGTACCCCATCAACAGGCTCCTACGAGCAGTACTTC.

Many counts were recorded for this clonotype. The chain carries TRBV28 and TRBJ2-7; no firm D call. The CDR3 has 15 residues. V was shortened by 5 bases and J by 6 bases, with 20 bases between the two germline ends. Germline assignment: CDR1 MDHEN and CDR2 SYDVKM. In DNA form, the CDR3 reads TGTGCCAGCAGTCTGGGAAGCCCACACCCTCGCGAGCAGTACTTC. Protein: CASSLGSPHPREQYF.

The rearrangement joins TRBV19 to TRBJ2-4; 10 bases line up with TRBD1. Germline CDR1 LNHDA, CDR2 SQIVND (reference sequence). Unmatched junction bases numbered 3, after V lost 1 base and J lost 3 bases. The CDR3 has 16 amino acids. The CDR3 sequence: CASSIVDRGNKNIQYF. DNA of the CDR3: TGTGCCAGTAGTATAGTGGACAGGGGGAACAAAAACATTCAGTACTTC.

This chain uses TRBV4-1 with TRBJ2-7, with a tentative D call TRBD2 (7 bases). The germline V gene has CDR1 MGHRA and CDR2 YSYEKL. The CDR3 consists of 16 residues. The V gene lost 3 bases and the J gene lost 4 bases, with 19 bases spanning the gap. CDR3 region: CASSQRGGDRFYEQYF. The CDR3 DNA reads TGCGCCAGCAGCCAGAGGGGGGGAGACAGATTTTACGAGCAGTACTTC.

The chain uses TRBV6-4 and TRBJ1-2; no definite D call. Germline CDR1 reads MRHNA; CDR2 reads SNTAGT. This CDR3 comprises 15 residues. The V end lost 3 bases, the J end lost 6 bases, and 17 bases lay between the germline ends. CDR3 protein: CASSEQPGLGHGYTF. DNA of the CDR3: TGTGCCAGCAGTGAACAGCCGGGCTTGGGCCATGGCTACACCTTC.

This clonotype occurred a few times. CDR3 in DNA: TGTGCCAGCAGTTCCGACAGGGGAGTTCGCGAGCAGTTCTTC. Amino acids: CASSSDRGVREQFF. This chain uses TRBV6-2 or TRBV6-3 with TRBJ2-1; the match to TRBD1 covers 8 bases. This CDR3 has 14 residues. The ends lost 4 bases at V and 10 bases at J; junction bases unmatched: 9. CDR1 is MNHEY and CDR2 is SVGEGT in the germline V gene.

This clonotype was seen more than once but under ten times. The V and J genes are TRBV19 and TRBJ1-1; D may be TRBD1 (6 bases). V was pared by 6 bases and J by 1 base, with 12 bases between. Germline CDR1 and CDR2: LNHDA and SQIVND (reference sequence). This CDR3 contains 14 residues. The chain's CDR3 is CASRDRNTNTEAFF. The CDR3 coding sequence is TGTGCCAGTAGAGACAGGAATACGAACACTGAAGCTTTCTTT.

The rearrangement joins TRBV6-1 to TRBJ2-7; 9 positions match TRBD2. Germline lookup yields CDR1 MNHNS and CDR2 SASEGT. The CDR3 sequence is 14 residues long. The trim removed 10 bases at V and 6 bases at J, leaving 13 bases unmatched. CDR3 in amino acids: CATLGGGGAAEQYF. In nucleotides, the CDR3 is TGTGCCACCTTGGGCGGCGGGGGGGCCGCCGAGCAGTACTTC.

This clonotype has more than one count but fewer than ten. This clone may be a read error of a much larger clone one base away. The chain carries TRBV2 and TRBJ2-7, with 8 bases matching TRBD1. The CDR3 runs 13 residues. With V trimmed by 8 bases and J by 7 bases, 10 bases remained unmatched. Germline values: CDR1 SNHLY, CDR2 FYNNEI. The CDR3 DNA sequence: TGTGCCAGCGTTGACAGGGGAAGTCCGGAGCAGTACTTC. Its translation is CASVDRGSPEQYF.